A single sample gave rise to the 20 T cell receptor beta chains below, sequenced in a study of CD8+CD57+ T cells in acquired aplastic anemia. The TCR beta profiling, which covered VDJ combination and CDR3 sequence, was carried out using genomic DNA as the template. In TCRdb, the reads were re-called with MiXCR into one record per CDR3 protein. In the table there are roughly 250,000 distinct CDR3 sequences, 65% to 90% of which are singletons. By flow cytometry, patients selected for sequencing had shown an expansion of CD8+CD57+ cells. The sample comprised sorted CD4+, CD8+, or CD8+CD57+ T cells (not recorded which) from PBMCs. All receptors derive from a human donor with aplastic anemia.

There are a few counts of this clonotype. The chain joins TRBV7-9 to TRBJ2-3; possibly TRBD2 for D (5 bases). This CDR3 region has 13 residues. The germline gives CDR1 SEHNR, CDR2 FQNEAQ (reference sequence). V was cut by 5 bases and J by 2 bases, with 8 bases left in between. The CDR3 DNA sequence: TGTGCCAGCAGCCCCGGGGTCACAGATACGCAGTATTTT. This sequence encodes CASSPGVTDTQYF.

In DNA, the CDR3 is TGTGCCATCAGTGAGGAGAGGGTTGGAAACACCATATATTTT. Translated: CAISEERVGNTIYF. This chain uses TRBV10-3 with TRBJ1-3, with D unclear. CDR3 length: 14 amino acids. Germline CDR1 is ENHRY and CDR2 is SYGVKD. The V gene lost 2 bases and the J gene lost 3 bases, with 8 bases spanning the gap.

The chain recombines TRBV11-3 with TRBJ2-1; unclear D gene. The V gene lost 2 bases and the J gene lost 6 bases, with 35 bases spanning the gap. The CDR3 runs 22 residues. The germline V gene encodes CDR1 SGHNT and CDR2 YENEEA. In nucleotides, the CDR3 is TGTGCCAGCAGCTTATATCTCTCCAGCGTTGATCCGCCTGGACCGTATCGCAATGAGCAGTTCTTC. Protein: CASSLYLSSVDPPGPYRNEQFF.

The chain joins TRBV4-2 to TRBJ1-2; D uncertain. V dropped 0 bases and J dropped 1 base, with 15 bases sitting between them. The CDR3 runs 17 residues. Germline V gene data show CDR1 as LGHNA and CDR2 as YNFKEQ. Here the CDR3 DNA reads TGTGCCAGCAGCCAAGATTTTCACACAGACGATAACTATGGCTACACCTTC. This sequence encodes CASSQDFHTDDNYGYTF.

Relative to its sample, this clonotype is medium-sized. The rearrangement links TRBV24-1 to TRBJ1-1; D gene unclear. With 3 bases removed from V and 6 bases from J, the gap between germline ends came to 10 bases. CDR3 size: 13 residues. From germline, CDR1 is KGHDR and CDR2 SFDVKD. The CDR3 region is CATSDGEIAEAFF. Here the CDR3 DNA reads TGTGCCACCAGTGATGGGGAGATAGCTGAAGCTTTCTTT.

The rearrangement links TRBV5-6 to TRBJ2-1; TRBD2 aligns across 8 bases. The J segment lost 8 bases and the V segment lost 2 bases, leaving 12 bases of the junction unmatched. CDR3 size: 16 residues. CDR1 and CDR2 from the germline V gene are SGHDT and YYEEEE. The CDR3 loop reads CASSFGGGPEMDEQFF. The CDR3 DNA sequence: TGTGCCAGCAGCTTCGGCGGGGGGCCTGAGATGGATGAGCAGTTCTTC.

Remarks on this clonotype: A junction end diverges from the germline sequence, so it may reflect a read error. This chain joins TRBV7-2 and TRBJ2-3; 7 bases are a match to TRBD2. The CDR3 has 13 residues. Germline loops: CDR1 SGHTA, CDR2 FQGNSA. CDR3 protein: CASGVTSAVNSSF. The CDR3 DNA sequence: TGTGCCAGCGGCGTTACTAGCGCAGTTAACAGTTCTTTT.

This chain links TRBV7-3 with TRBJ1-1; D remains unclear. In germline, CDR1 is SGHTA, CDR2 FQGTGA. The V and J ends lost 4 bases and 14 bases respectively, with 26 bases between them. CDR3 size: 15 residues. CDR3 in amino acids: CASSSDESGSKRPFF. For the CDR3, the DNA is TGTGCCAGCAGCTCTGATGAGTCGGGCAGCAAGAGACCCTTCTTT. Full variable domain (remainder filled in from reference TRBV7-3 and TRBJ1-1): GAGVSQTPSNKVTEKGKYVELRCDPISGHTALYWYRQSLGQGPEFLIYFQGTGAADDSGLPNDRFFAVRPEGSVSTLKIQRTERGDSAVYLCASSSDESGSKRPFFGQGTRLTVV.

The rearrangement joins TRBV5-4 to TRBJ2-5; D ambiguous. The CDR3 spans 16 residues. The V end was cut by 0 bases, the J end by 5 bases, with 17 bases between. The germline gives CDR1 SGHNT, CDR2 YYREEE (reference sequence). The CDR3 protein is CASSLERSQATETQYF. As DNA, the CDR3 is TGTGCCAGCAGCTTGGAAAGGAGTCAGGCCACCGAGACCCAGTACTTC.

This chain connects TRBV12-3 or TRBV12-4 to TRBJ2-3; D gene unclear. Trimming cost V 1 base and J 0 bases, with 14 bases left between them. This CDR3 has 17 residues. CDR3 residues: CASSLGRPATSTDTQYF. The DNA for the CDR3 is TGTGCCAGCAGTTTAGGGCGCCCAGCTACTAGCACAGATACGCAGTATTTT.

The V call is TRBV2, the J call TRBJ1-6, with 7 positions matching TRBD1. Germline CDR1 reads SNHLY; CDR2 reads FYNNEI. Trimming at V came to 8 bases and at J to 7 bases, leaving 5 bases not matched to a gene. The CDR3 covers 13 residues. CDR3 sequence (DNA): TGTGCCAGCGTCCGGGACAGAAATTCACCCCTCCACTTT. Translation: CASVRDRNSPLHF.

About this clonotype itself: Compared with germline, one end of the junction differs, possibly owing to a read error. V is TRBV7-8 and J is TRBJ1-2; no firm D call. This CDR3 comprises 13 residues. Looked up from germline, CDR1 is SGHVS and CDR2 is FQNEAQ. The CDR3 DNA follows: TGCGCCAGCAGCCACGGGGTTACGGGTGGCCACTTCTTC. Protein product: CASSHGVTGGHFF.

The chain has TRBV19 and TRBJ2-7; D tentatively fits TRBD1 or TRBD2 (5 bases each). Germline V CDR1 and CDR2: LNHDA, SQIVND (reference sequence). Trimming cost V 3 bases and J 2 bases, with 14 bases left between them. CDR3 size: 15 residues. CDR3 sequence (DNA): TGTGCCAGTAGTATCGGGACCATAGCCCCCTACGAGCAGTACTTC. Residues: CASSIGTIAPYEQYF.

Only a few counts were recorded for this clonotype. Since a much larger clone is just one base distant, this may be a read error. The chain uses TRBV7-8 and TRBJ2-1; D may be TRBD2 (6 bases). In germline, CDR1 is SGHVS, CDR2 FQNEAQ. The CDR3 is made up of 14 amino acids. CDR3 amino acids: CASSLAGGSDTQFF. The DNA of the CDR3 is TGTGCCAGCAGCTTAGCGGGAGGCTCCGATACGCAGTTTTTC.

V usage is TRBV5-4 and J usage is TRBJ2-1; the match to TRBD2 covers 8 bases. V shed 4 bases and J 5 bases; nucleotides not matched to a gene: 14. The germline CDR1 and CDR2 sequences are SGHNT and YYREEE (reference sequence). There are 17 residues in the CDR3. The CDR3 spells CASSHTIGGARNNEQFF. DNA for the CDR3: TGTGCCAGCAGCCATACTATCGGGGGGGCAAGAAACAATGAGCAGTTCTTC.

Turning to this clonotype: The junction and the germline gene differ at one end; a read error may be behind it. J is TRBJ2-3 and V is TRBV19; D gene unclear. CDR1 is LNHDA, CDR2 SQIVND, per germline (reference sequence). This CDR3 contains 14 residues. The CDR3 DNA reads as TGTGCCAGTAGTATAGCTAGAGGTCCCGATACGCAGCAGTTT. This sequence encodes CASSIARGPDTQQF.

The V and J genes are TRBV11-3 and TRBJ2-1; D gene ambiguous. Germline CDR1 reads SGHNT; CDR2 reads YENEEA. CDR3 size: 16 residues. Trimming left V 0 bases short and J 8 bases short, with 17 bases between. The CDR3, as DNA: TGTGCCAGCAGCTTAGATGGAAGAGACGGTCAGGATGAGCAGTTCTTC. Residues: CASSLDGRDGQDEQFF. Using reference TRBV11-3 and TRBJ2-1 for the parts outside the CDR3, the full variable domain is EAGVVQSPRYKIIEKKQPVAFWCNPISGHNTLYWYLQNLGQGPELLIRYENEEAVDDSQLPKDRFSAERLKGVDSTLKIQPAELGDSAVYLCASSLDGRDGQDEQFFGPGTRLTVL.

This sequence joins TRBV10-3 and TRBJ2-3; 7 bases agree with TRBD1. Looked up from germline, CDR1 is ENHRY and CDR2 is SYGVKD. J was trimmed by 4 bases and V by 6 bases; bases with no gene match: 4. The CDR3 is 13 amino acids. CDR3: CAISQGDPDTQYF. The DNA of the CDR3 is TGTGCCATCAGCCAGGGGGACCCAGATACGCAGTATTTT.

This clonotype was detected once. V and J are TRBV5-1 and TRBJ2-7; no firm D call. Germline CDR1 is SGHRS and CDR2 is YFSETQ. This CDR3 contains 15 residues. V was pared by 5 bases and J by 5 bases, with 20 bases between. The CDR3 region is CASSILGLLADEQYF. CDR3 DNA: TGCGCCAGCAGTATTTTAGGCTTACTCGCCGACGAGCAGTACTTC.

This clonotype was seen a single time. Lacking the conserved final phenylalanine or tryptophan, this CDR3 likely reflects a read error. No DNA is shown, since the ends of the CDR3 on it are uncertain; the CDR3 is the one TCRdb lists. The V and J genes are TRBV9 and TRBJ2-3. The CDR3 region is 13 residues in length, termini included. Looked up from germline, CDR1 is SGDLS and CDR2 is YYNGEE. Here the CDR3 reads CASSDYQNSYHEL.